This TCR beta chain was identified in a study of blood T cells in healthy people across ages. Study-level findings and limits: Versus aged donors, long-lived donors had higher diversity and more naive CD4+ cells. TCR beta diversity tracked closely with naive T cell percentage.

A J-beta primer mix and a sample-barcoded 5' primer were used in a second PCR of about 6 to 12 cycles. No fewer than 2.5 million CDR3-containing paired-end reads came from each sample. TCRdb re-called the 5' RACE reads through MiXCR, storing one row per CDR3 protein. The sample lists over a million distinct CDR3 sequences; approximately 26% were seen once. Note on this clonotype: Its antigen is unknown.

V lost 3 bases, J lost 0 bases, and 5 bases lay in between. The CDR3 loop spans 13 amino acids. From germline, CDR1 is SGHAT and CDR2 FQNNGV. This sample was shared with a second study, whose subject was T cells of mothers and their children. That investigation notes: The study sampled three healthy Caucasian mothers and their six children.

This chain uses TRBV11-2 with TRBJ2-5; D call uncertain. The sequencing input was blood. This clonotype was obtained from a girl aged 2 to 10 in good health. In DNA form, the CDR3 reads TGTGCCAGCAGCTTTAACAACCAAGAGACCCAGTACTTC. It is translated as CASSFNNQETQYF.